The present entry profiles one T cell receptor (beta chain) with its context. This sample is part of a study of cytomegalovirus exposure and HLA in healthy donors. The study ran its PCR with 60 Vbeta and 13 Jbeta primers. Assay: immunoSEQ multiplex PCR; the TCRdb copy retains only in-frame clones and omits some. The data show 150,000 to 200,000 clones, approximately 81% seen once. This CDR3 contains 13 residues. Germline loops: CDR1 SQVTM, CDR2 ANQGSEA. The V end was cut by 7 bases, the J end by 3 bases, with 15 bases between. The origin of this receptor is a man aged 50 or older in good health and CMV-seronegative. The chain uses TRBV29-1 and TRBJ1-1, with D tentatively TRBD1 (5 bases). Source material: PBMCs. CDR3 protein: CSAILGTYTEAFF. The CDR3 DNA sequence: TGCAGCGCGATACTCGGGACTTACACTGAAGCTTTCTTT.